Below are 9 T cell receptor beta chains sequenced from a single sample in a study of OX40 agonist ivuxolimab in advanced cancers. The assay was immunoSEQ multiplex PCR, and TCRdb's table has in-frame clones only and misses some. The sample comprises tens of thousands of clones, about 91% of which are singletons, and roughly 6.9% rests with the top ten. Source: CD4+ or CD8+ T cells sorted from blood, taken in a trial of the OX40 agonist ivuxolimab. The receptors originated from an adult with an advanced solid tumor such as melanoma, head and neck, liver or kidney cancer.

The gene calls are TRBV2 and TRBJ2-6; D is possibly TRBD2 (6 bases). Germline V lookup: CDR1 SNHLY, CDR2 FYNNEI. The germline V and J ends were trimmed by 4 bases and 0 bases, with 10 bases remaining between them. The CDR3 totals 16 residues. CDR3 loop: CASSGRRDSGANVLTF. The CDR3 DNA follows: TGTGCCAGCAGTGGACGGCGGGACTCTGGGGCCAACGTCCTGACTTTC.

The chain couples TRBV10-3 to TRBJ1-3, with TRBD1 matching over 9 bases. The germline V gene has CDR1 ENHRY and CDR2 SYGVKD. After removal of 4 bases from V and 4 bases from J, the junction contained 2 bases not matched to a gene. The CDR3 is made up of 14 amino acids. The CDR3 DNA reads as TGTGCCATCAGTGGGACAGGGGAAGGAAACACCATATATTTT. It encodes CAISGTGEGNTIYF.

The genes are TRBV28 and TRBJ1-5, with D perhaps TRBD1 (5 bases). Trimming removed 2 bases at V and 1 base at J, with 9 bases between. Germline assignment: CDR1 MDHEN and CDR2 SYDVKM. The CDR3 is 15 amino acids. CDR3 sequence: CASSLRRDSNQPQHF. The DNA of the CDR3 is TGTGCCAGCAGTTTAAGGAGGGACAGCAATCAGCCCCAGCATTTT.

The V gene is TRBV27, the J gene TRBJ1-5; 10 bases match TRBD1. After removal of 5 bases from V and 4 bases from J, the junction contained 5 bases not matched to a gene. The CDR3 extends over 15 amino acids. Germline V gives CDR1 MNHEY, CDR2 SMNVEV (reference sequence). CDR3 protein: CASSPGTGANQPQHF. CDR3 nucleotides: TGTGCCAGCAGTCCCGGGACAGGGGCGAATCAGCCCCAGCATTTT.

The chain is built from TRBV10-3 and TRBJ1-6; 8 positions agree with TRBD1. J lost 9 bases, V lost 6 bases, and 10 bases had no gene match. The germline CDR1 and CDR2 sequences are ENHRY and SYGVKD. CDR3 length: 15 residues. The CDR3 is CAIRAGTGEGSPLHF. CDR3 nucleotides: TGTGCCATCAGGGCCGGGACAGGAGAAGGTTCACCCCTCCACTTT.

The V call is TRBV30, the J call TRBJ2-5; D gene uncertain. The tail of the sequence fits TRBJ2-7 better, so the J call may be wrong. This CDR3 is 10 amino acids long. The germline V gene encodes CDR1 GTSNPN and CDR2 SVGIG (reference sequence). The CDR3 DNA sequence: TGTGCCTGGGGTTCCTACGAGCAGTACTTC. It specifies CAWGSYEQYF.

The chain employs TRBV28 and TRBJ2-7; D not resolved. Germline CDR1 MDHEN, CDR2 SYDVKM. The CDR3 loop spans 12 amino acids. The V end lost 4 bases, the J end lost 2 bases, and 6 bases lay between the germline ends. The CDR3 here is CASSSTAYEQYF. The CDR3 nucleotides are TGTGCCAGCAGTTCGACGGCCTACGAGCAGTACTTC.

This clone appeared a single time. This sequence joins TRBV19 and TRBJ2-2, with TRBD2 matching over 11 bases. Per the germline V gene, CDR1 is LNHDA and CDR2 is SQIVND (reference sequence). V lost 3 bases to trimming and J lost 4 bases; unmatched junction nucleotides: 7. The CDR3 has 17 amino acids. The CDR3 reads CASSMSLAGGVTGELFF. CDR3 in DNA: TGTGCCAGTAGTATGAGTCTAGCGGGAGGCGTCACCGGGGAGCTGTTTTTT.

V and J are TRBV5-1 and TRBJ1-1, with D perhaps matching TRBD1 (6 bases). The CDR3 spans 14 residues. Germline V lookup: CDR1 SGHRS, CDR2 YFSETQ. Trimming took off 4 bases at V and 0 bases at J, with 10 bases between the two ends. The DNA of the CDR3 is TGCGCCAGCAGCCGGGACACAATGAACACTGAAGCTTTCTTT. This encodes CASSRDTMNTEAFF.